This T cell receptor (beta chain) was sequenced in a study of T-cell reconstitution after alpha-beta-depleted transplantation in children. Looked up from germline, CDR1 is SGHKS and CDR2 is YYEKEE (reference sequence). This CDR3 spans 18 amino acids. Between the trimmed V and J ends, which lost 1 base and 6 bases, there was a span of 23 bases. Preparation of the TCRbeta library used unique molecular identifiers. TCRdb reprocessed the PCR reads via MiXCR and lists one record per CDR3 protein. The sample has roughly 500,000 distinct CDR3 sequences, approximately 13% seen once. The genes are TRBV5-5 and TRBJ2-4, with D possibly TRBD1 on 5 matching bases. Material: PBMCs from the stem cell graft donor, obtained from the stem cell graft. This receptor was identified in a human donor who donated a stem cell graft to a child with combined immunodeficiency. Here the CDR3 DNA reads TGTGCCAGCAGCTTGACGGAAGGGGTACTTGGGAAAAGAAACATTCAGTACTTC. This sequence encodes CASSLTEGVLGKRNIQYF.